The 32 T cell receptor beta chains listed next were all sequenced from one sample in a study of CXCR3-negative and CXCR3-positive naive CD8 T cells. Libraries of TRB cDNA were made by 5' RACE and carried UMIs. No DNA is given; TCRdb re-called the 5' RACE reads and lists each CDR3 protein once. The table gives 45,000 to 55,000 distinct CDR3 sequences; the top ten clones make up approximately 16% of it. The sequenced material came from memory CD8+ T cells from blood. The receptor source for this set is a human donor in good health. Some clones in this sample may be carry-over from other donors' samples.

The chain is built from TRBV9 and TRBJ1-1. The germline gives CDR1 SGDLS, CDR2 YYNGEE. The CDR3 has 12 amino acids. The CDR3 loop is CASSSKSTEAFF.

V and J are TRBV12-3 or TRBV12-4 and TRBJ2-1; TCRdb calls TRBD1, which cannot be checked without DNA. The CDR3 runs to 14 residues. The CDR3 region is CASSPTAQKEKQFF.

The V call is TRBV19, the J call TRBJ1-1. This CDR3 is 11 amino acids long. Germline CDR1 is LNHDA and CDR2 is SQIVND (reference sequence). CDR3 protein: CASRANTEAFF.

This chain uses TRBV29-1 with TRBJ2-2; TCRdb names TRBD2, which stays unverified in the absence of DNA. The CDR3 contains 12 residues. The V gene's germline CDR1 is SQVTM and CDR2 ANQGSEA. CDR3 residues: CSVDAGPGELFF.

The genes are TRBV25-1 and TRBJ2-3; TCRdb names TRBD1, which stays unverified in the absence of DNA. CDR3 size: 15 residues. Germline CDR1 MGHDK, CDR2 SYGVNS. CDR3 in amino acids: CASRDWDGSTDTQYF.

The V and J genes are TRBV7-2 and TRBJ2-3. This CDR3 comprises 13 residues. The germline V gene encodes CDR1 SGHTA and CDR2 FQGNSA. The CDR3: CASSPYSLDTQYF.

The chain carries TRBV19 and TRBJ2-2; absent DNA, TCRdb's TRBD1 call cannot be checked. Germline CDR1 LNHDA, CDR2 SQIVND (reference sequence). CDR3 length: 12 amino acids. Here the CDR3 reads CASWGASGELFF.

The chain carries TRBV29-1 and TRBJ2-5; TCRdb picks TRBD2, but there is no DNA to check that call. The CDR3 totals 16 residues. CDR1 and CDR2 from the germline V gene are SQVTM and ANQGSEA. The CDR3 here is CSVEATSGVAQETQYF.

The chain couples TRBV28 to TRBJ2-5; absent DNA, TCRdb's TRBD2 call cannot be checked. Germline CDR1 MDHEN, CDR2 SYDVKM. The CDR3 spans 16 residues. CDR3 in amino acids: CASSLPIAESQETQYF.

The chain is built from TRBV6-4 and TRBJ2-1. CDR1 MRHNA and CDR2 SNTAGT come from the germline V gene. This CDR3 is 14 amino acids long. CDR3 sequence: CASSDGQEANEQFF.

The chain joins TRBV15 to TRBJ2-5. The length of the CDR3 is 16 residues. CDR1 is LNHNV, CDR2 YYDKDF, per germline (reference sequence). The CDR3 reads CATSRDRGGNQETQYF.

The chain recombines TRBV13 with TRBJ1-1; TCRdb's D call, TRBD1, is unchecked because there is no DNA. The CDR3 consists of 16 residues. Germline lookup yields CDR1 PRHDT and CDR2 FYEKMQ (reference sequence). CDR3 residues: CASSSIQGAWNTEAFF.

This rearrangement joins TRBV5-6 to TRBJ2-1; TCRdb proposes TRBD1, but this gene call is untestable without DNA. Germline V gives CDR1 SGHDT, CDR2 YYEEEE. The CDR3 has 14 amino acids. The CDR3 is CASSLSYGANEQFF.

The chain links TRBV29-1 to TRBJ1-2; without DNA, the TCRdb call of TRBD1 cannot be checked. This CDR3 is 11 amino acids long. The germline V gene encodes CDR1 SQVTM and CDR2 ANQGSEA. The CDR3 is CSADSLYGYTF.

The chain has TRBV6-2 or TRBV6-3 and TRBJ2-2. The germline gives CDR1 MNHEY, CDR2 SVGEGT. There are 13 residues in the CDR3. The CDR3 spells CASSYRDTGELFF.

The chain uses TRBV25-1 and TRBJ1-5; no DNA is available, so the TRBD1 call from TCRdb remains unchecked. From germline, CDR1 is MGHDK and CDR2 SYGVNS. This CDR3 has 14 residues. The CDR3 loop is CASSDMDNNQPQHF.

J is TRBJ2-1 and V is TRBV4-1; TCRdb lists TRBD1, though no DNA is available to test this call. The CDR3 extends over 14 amino acids. Looked up from germline, CDR1 is MGHRA and CDR2 is YSYEKL. The CDR3 region is CASSQGGHSSEQFF.

The gene calls are TRBV29-1 and TRBJ2-4; the TCRdb call, TRBD1, lacks DNA for checking. Germline lookup yields CDR1 SQVTM and CDR2 ANQGSEA. The CDR3 is 13 amino acids. CDR3 protein: CSAVGQPKNIQYF.

This sequence joins TRBV7-9 and TRBJ2-1; as DNA is missing, the TRBD2 call by TCRdb cannot be tested. This CDR3 spans 15 amino acids. Germline V lookup: CDR1 SEHNR, CDR2 FQNEAQ (reference sequence). The CDR3 sequence: CASSSGLVEYNEQFF.

This clonotype counts as medium-sized (0.01 to 0.1%) by frequency. The V gene is TRBV5-6, the J gene TRBJ2-2; TCRdb picks TRBD2, but there is no DNA to check that call. Germline lookup yields CDR1 SGHDT and CDR2 YYEEEE. The CDR3 is made up of 17 amino acids. The CDR3 reads CASSIGTSGWNTGELFF.

The CDR3 sequence: CASSPTSGDSYEQYF. The V gene is TRBV7-9, the J gene TRBJ2-7; without DNA, the TCRdb call of TRBD2 cannot be checked. Germline assignment: CDR1 SEHNR and CDR2 FQNEAQ (reference sequence). The CDR3 runs to 15 residues.

The gene calls are TRBV12-5 and TRBJ2-1; the D call from TCRdb, TRBD2, cannot be confirmed without DNA. The CDR3 spans 17 residues. Germline V lookup: CDR1 LGHNT, CDR2 FRNRAP. The CDR3 loop is CASGSDPFSGGANEQFF.

The chain carries TRBV7-9 and TRBJ2-1; TCRdb lists TRBD1, though no DNA is available to test this call. Germline lookup yields CDR1 SEHNR and CDR2 FQNEAQ (reference sequence). This CDR3 spans 15 amino acids. CDR3 in amino acids: CASSLGPTGYNEQFF. Full variable domain (outside the CDR3, taken from reference TRBV7-9 and TRBJ2-1): DTGVSQNPRHKITKRGQNVTFRCDPISEHNRLYWYRQTLGQGPEFLTYFQNEAQLEKSRLLSDRFSAERPKGSFSTLEIQRTEQGDSAMYLCASSLGPTGYNEQFFGPGTRLTVL.

The J gene is TRBJ2-7, the V gene TRBV28; TCRdb's D call, TRBD2, is unchecked because there is no DNA. This CDR3 is 17 amino acids long. Per germline, CDR1 MDHEN and CDR2 SYDVKM. CDR3 region: CASSLPGLAGASYEQYF.

V and J are TRBV28 and TRBJ2-1; TCRdb's assignment of TRBD2 cannot be checked, as there is no DNA. The CDR3 contains 15 residues. Per the germline V gene, CDR1 is MDHEN and CDR2 is SYDVKM. The CDR3 spells CASSSNYPYRVEQFF.

The CDR3 here is CASSELLGSYNEQFF. This sequence joins TRBV25-1 and TRBJ2-1. The germline CDR1 and CDR2 sequences are MGHDK and SYGVNS. The CDR3 totals 15 residues.

The CDR3 reads CSANYLRVDEQFF. This sequence joins TRBV20-1 and TRBJ2-1; there is no DNA to check the TCRdb D call of TRBD2. The CDR3 spans 13 residues. Germline assignment: CDR1 DFQATT and CDR2 SNEGSKA (reference sequence).

The chain carries TRBV12-3 or TRBV12-4 and TRBJ1-6. The CDR3 contains 14 residues. The CDR3 region is CASSLAGEGSPLHF.

The J gene is TRBJ2-1, the V gene TRBV14; the TCRdb D gene call, TRBD1, has no DNA to confirm it. The CDR3 is 19 residues long. The germline V gene encodes CDR1 SGHDN and CDR2 FVKESK. The CDR3 reads CASSQGFPDLGQAIPEQFF.

The chain joins TRBV28 to TRBJ2-7. This CDR3 region has 14 residues. The germline V gene encodes CDR1 MDHEN and CDR2 SYDVKM. The CDR3 is CASSPRPISYEQYF.

J is TRBJ2-3 and V is TRBV20-1; TCRdb indicates TRBD2, and absent DNA this call remains unverified. The CDR3 contains 16 residues. Germline CDR1 is DFQATT and CDR2 is SNEGSKA (reference sequence). The CDR3 spells CSAPHPTSGRGDTQYF.

The chain uses TRBV19 and TRBJ2-1; without DNA, the TCRdb call of TRBD2 cannot be checked. CDR1 and CDR2 (germline): LNHDA, SQIVND (reference sequence). There are 18 residues in the CDR3. The CDR3: CASSFGILAGSSYNEQFF.